This T cell receptor (beta chain) was sequenced in a study of fetal regulatory T cell absence and autoimmunity. At the level of the study: Without clinical diabetes, IPEX patients showed exocrine pancreas autoimmunity.

Germline lookup yields CDR1 SEHNR and CDR2 FQNEAQ (reference sequence). This CDR3 has 17 amino acids. V was shortened by 5 bases and J by 2 bases, with 21 bases between the two germline ends. A note on this clone: Its cognate antigen is unknown.

Overall study results and limits: Cord blood and pancreas showed broadly similar TRB gene family usage. Some top pancreas TCR clones were over 95-fold enriched versus cord blood.

The survey-level immunoSEQ assay was used. Libraries were prepared by immunoSEQ multiplex PCR; TCRdb keeps only in-frame clonotypes and omits some of them. Here the sample spans some 46,000 clones, approximately 80% being singletons. This receptor was taken from a newborn boy with IPEX syndrome. V gene TRBV7-9 combines with J gene TRBJ1-1; maybe TRBD1 (5 bases). What was sequenced was cord blood. This CDR3 is CASSPPRLREGNTEAFF. As DNA, the CDR3 is TGTGCCAGCAGCCCCCCCCGACTCAGGGAAGGAAACACTGAAGCTTTCTTT.